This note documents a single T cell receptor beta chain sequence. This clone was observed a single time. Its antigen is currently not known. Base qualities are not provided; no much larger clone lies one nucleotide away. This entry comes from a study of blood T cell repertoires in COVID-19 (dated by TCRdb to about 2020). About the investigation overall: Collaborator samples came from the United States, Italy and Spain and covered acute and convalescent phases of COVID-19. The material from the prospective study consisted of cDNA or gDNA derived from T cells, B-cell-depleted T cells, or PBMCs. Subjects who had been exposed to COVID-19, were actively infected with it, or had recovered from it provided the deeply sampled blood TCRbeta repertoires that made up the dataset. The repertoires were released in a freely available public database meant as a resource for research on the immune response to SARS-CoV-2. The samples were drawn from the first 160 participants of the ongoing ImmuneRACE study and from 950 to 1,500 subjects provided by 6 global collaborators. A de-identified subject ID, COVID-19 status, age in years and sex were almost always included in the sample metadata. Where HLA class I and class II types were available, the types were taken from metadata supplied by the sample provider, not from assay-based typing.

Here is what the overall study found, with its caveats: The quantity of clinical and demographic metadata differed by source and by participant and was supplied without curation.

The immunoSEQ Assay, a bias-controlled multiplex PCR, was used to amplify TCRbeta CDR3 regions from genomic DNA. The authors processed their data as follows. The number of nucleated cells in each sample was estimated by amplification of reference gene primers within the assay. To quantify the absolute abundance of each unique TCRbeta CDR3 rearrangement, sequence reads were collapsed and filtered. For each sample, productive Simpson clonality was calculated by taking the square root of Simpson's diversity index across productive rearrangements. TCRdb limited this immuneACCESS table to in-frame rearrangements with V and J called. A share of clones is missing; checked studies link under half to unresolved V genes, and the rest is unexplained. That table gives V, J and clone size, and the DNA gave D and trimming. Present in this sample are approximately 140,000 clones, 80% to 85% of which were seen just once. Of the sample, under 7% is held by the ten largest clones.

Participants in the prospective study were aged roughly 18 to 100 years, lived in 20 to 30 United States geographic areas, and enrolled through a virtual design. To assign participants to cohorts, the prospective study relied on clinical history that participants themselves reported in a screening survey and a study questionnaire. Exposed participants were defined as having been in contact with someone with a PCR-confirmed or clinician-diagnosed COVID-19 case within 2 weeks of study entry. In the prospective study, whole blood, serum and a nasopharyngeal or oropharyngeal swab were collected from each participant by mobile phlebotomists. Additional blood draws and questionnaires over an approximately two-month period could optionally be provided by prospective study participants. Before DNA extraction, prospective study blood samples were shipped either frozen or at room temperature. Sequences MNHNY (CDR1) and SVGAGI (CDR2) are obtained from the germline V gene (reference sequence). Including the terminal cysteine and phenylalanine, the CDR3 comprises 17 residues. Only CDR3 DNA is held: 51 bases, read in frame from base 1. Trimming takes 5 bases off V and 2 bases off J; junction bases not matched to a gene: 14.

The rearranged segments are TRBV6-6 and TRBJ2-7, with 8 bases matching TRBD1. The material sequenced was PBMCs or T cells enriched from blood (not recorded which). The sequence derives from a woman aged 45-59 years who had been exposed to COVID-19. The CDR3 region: CASSPRSSLDRAYEQYF. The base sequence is TGTGCCAGCAGTCCCCGGTCGAGTTTGGACAGGGCCTACGAGCAGTACTTC.